This T cell receptor (beta chain) was recovered during a study of neoadjuvant anti-PD-1 for oral cavity cancer (dated by TCRdb to the early 2020s). About the study as a whole: Three to four biweekly doses of nivolumab at 3 mg/kg were mostly administered to patients before curative-intent surgical resection. A fourth nivolumab dose was given around day 43 to patients without progression, and definitive surgical resection was performed in those patients on days 50-56. Under RECIST 1.1, patients with complete response, partial response or stable disease were classed as responders, and patients with progression were classed as non-responders. The parent correlative cohort had 12 to 13 patients and a response rate of about 31%. What the work shows at the level of the full study, not this receptor alone: Higher pretreatment blood TCRbeta clonality and lower post-treatment tumor TCRbeta clonality were correlated with higher pretreatment blood Treg/Th17 ratios. TCR analyses included only three patients per response group, and the authors called for larger cohorts for validation. After neoadjuvant nivolumab, T cell clonality (Gini index) in PBMCs was significantly higher in non-responders than in responders.

In the germline V gene, CDR1 corresponds to MNHEY and CDR2 to SVGAGI. Trimming costs V 7 bases and J 4 bases, and their ends lie 10 bases apart. Measured from the cysteine to the phenylalanine, the CDR3 is 12 residues long. Only the CDR3 part of the read is kept: 36 bases, read in frame from the first base. For deep sequencing of PBMC libraries, mostly 450 to 500 ng of input genomic DNA was used, and six replicates were run per sample. The immunoSEQ hsTCRbeta kit was used to prepare TCRbeta libraries, following the manufacturer's instructions. An Illumina NovaSeq 6000 S4 flow cell was used to sequence the final libraries, which had first been combined to 3 nM. In the authors' own workflow: The immunoSEQ Analyzer handled quality control and preprocessing of the raw data. The analysis was limited to productive rearrangements, and each clonotype was defined by a unique CDR3 amino acid sequence. Repertoire clonality was estimated as the Gini-Simpson index, which was calculated using the R package tcR. Student's t test was used to compare Gini indices, and Pearson correlation was used to assess associations with tumor size change. The table comes from immuneACCESS by way of TCRdb, which keeps in-frame sequences with V and J called. Part of the clones is missing from these tables; in studies checked, under half for an unresolved V gene and the rest for unknown reasons. From that table come the V and J calls and clone size; the DNA was used to work out D and trimming. The sample records around 16,000 clones, less than 70% of which are singletons. The biggest ten clones account for around 2.8% of the sample.

The meaning of the sample's time point label: before neoadjuvant nivolumab. The patients had newly diagnosed stage II-IVA oral cavity squamous cell carcinoma and had not received any prior systemic or radiation treatment. The cohort was made up of patients with locally advanced, HPV-negative oral cavity squamous cell carcinoma. No culture maintenance or expansion was done, as the peripheral blood mononuclear cells went straight to analysis. Samples were obtained from a longitudinal correlative study of a single-arm phase II trial of neoadjuvant nivolumab in oral cavity squamous cell carcinoma. Subject-matched pre- and post-treatment PBMCs and tumors from three responders and three non-responders were subjected to genomic DNA-based TCRbeta sequencing. Peripheral blood mononuclear cells were drawn once before nivolumab treatment and a second time after treatment, when surgery took place. Genomic DNA was isolated from PBMCs using the Maxwell RSC DNA from Cells kit.

This clone has more than one count but fewer than ten. Its recognized antigen is unknown. No base quality information exists; no much larger clone differs at one position. The rearranged segments are TRBV6-5 and TRBJ1-2, with a weak D call of TRBD1 (6 bases match). This sequence originates from a person aged 35-79 years with oral cavity squamous cell carcinoma. Sequences were derived from PBMCs, sampled before nivolumab (anti-PD-1) treatment. The DNA reads as follows: TGTGCCAGCACCAGGGGCGGCTATGGCTACACCTTC. It is translated as CASTRGGYGYTF.